This T cell receptor (beta chain) was identified during a study of cytomegalovirus exposure and HLA in healthy donors. V lost 4 bases and J 6 bases, leaving 12 bases between the germline ends. CDR1 and CDR2 (germline): SEHNR, FQNEAQ (reference sequence). The CDR3 spans 13 residues. The PCR ran on 60 Vbeta and 13 Jbeta primers. Sequencing was performed with immunoSEQ multiplex PCR; in TCRdb, only in-frame clones are kept and a portion is missing. This repertoire includes 49,000 or so clones. This chain uses TRBV7-9 with TRBJ1-1, with D maybe TRBD1 (6 bases). Input material: PBMCs. The TCR originated in a man in his forties in good health and CMV-seropositive. CDR3 coding DNA: TGTGCCAGCAGCTCCCACAGGGCAGCTGAAGCTTTCTTT. As protein: CASSSHRAAEAFF.